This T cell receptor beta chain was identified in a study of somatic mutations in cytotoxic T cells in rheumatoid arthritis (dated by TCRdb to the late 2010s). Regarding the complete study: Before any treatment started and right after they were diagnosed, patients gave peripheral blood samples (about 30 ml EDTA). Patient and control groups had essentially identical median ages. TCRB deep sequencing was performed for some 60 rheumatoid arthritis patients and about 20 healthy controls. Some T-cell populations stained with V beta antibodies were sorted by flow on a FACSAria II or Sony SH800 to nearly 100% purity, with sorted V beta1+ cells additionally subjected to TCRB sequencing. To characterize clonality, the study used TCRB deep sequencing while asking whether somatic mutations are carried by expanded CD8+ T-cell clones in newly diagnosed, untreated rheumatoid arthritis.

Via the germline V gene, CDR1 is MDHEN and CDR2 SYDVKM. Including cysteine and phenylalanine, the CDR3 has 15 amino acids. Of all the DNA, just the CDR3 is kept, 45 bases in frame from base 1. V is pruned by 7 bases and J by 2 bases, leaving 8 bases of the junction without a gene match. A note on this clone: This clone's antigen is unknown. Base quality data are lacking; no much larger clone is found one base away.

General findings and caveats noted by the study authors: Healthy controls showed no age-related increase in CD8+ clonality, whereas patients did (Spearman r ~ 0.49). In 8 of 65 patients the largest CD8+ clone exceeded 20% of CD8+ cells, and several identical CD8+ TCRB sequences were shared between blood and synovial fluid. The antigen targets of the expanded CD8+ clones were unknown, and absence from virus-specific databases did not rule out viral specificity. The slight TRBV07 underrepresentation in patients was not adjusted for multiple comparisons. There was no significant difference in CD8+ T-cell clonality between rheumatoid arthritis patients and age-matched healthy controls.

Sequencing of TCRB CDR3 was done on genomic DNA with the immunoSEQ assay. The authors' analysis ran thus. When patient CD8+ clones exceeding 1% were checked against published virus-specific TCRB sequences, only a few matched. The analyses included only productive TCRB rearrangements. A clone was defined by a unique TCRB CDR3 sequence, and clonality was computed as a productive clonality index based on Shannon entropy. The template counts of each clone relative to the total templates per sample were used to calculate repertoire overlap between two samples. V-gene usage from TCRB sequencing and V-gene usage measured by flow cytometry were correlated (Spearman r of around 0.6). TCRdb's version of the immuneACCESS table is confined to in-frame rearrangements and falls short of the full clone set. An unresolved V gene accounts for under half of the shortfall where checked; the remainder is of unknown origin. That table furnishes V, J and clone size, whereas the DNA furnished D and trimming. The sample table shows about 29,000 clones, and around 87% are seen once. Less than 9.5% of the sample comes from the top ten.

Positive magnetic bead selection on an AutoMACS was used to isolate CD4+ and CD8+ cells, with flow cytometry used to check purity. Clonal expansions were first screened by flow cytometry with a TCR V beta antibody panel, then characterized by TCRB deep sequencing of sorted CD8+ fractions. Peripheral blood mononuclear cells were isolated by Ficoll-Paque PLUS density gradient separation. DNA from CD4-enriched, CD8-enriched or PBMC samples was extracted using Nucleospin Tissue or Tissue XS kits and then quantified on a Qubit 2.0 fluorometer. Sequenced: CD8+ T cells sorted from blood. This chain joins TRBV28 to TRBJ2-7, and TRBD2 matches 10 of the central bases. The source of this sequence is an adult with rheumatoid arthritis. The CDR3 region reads CASTLTLAGTYEQYF. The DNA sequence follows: TGTGCCAGCACCCTTACACTAGCGGGGACCTACGAGCAGTACTTC.